The rows below give T cell receptor beta chains drawn from one sample of a study of blood T cell repertoires in COVID-19. Sequencing was performed with immunoSEQ multiplex PCR; in TCRdb, only in-frame clones are kept and a portion is missing. The sample records 150,000 to 200,000 clones, under 85% being singletons. The sample consisted of peripheral blood. The receptors derive from a man aged 65 to 85 with acute or convalescent COVID-19. Each CDR3 is given without its conserved first and last residue. The D gene is left open where the match is weak.

>TRBJ1-1|TRBD1|TRBV27
ASSLVPGTGSAEAF
>TRBJ2-7|TRBD2|TRBV9
ASSLGLAAYEQY
>TRBJ2-7|-|TRBV6-5
ASSLSSDSPPEQY
>TRBJ2-7|-|TRBV5-5
ASSLNYYEQY
>TRBJ2-3|-|TRBV12-3/TRBV12-4
ASSQASTDTQY
>TRBJ1-1|-|TRBV29-1
SVGLVAGTEAF
>TRBJ2-1|-|TRBV11-3
ASSPEGRGEQF
>TRBJ2-2|TRBD2|TRBV11-2
ASSGLAGSTGELF
>TRBJ1-2|-|TRBV28
ASRRPGIYGYT
>TRBJ2-7|TRBD2|TRBV19
ASSIGLAGVEQY
>TRBJ2-2|-|TRBV7-9
ASSLLQLNTGELF
>TRBJ2-1|-|TRBV10-3
AISEGAAYNEQF
>TRBJ2-7|-|TRBV15
ATSRDRQYEQY
>TRBJ1-2|TRBD1|TRBV5-1
ASSLGTGGLGYGYT
>TRBJ1-1|TRBD1|TRBV3-1/TRBV3-2
ASSQYPRQGAMNTEAF
>TRBJ1-5|-|TRBV18
ASSRELTGYNQPQH
>TRBJ2-2|-|TRBV24-1
ATSLTDSNTGELF
>TRBJ2-1|TRBD2|TRBV15
ATSSLGRREDFRSYNEQF
>TRBJ2-1|TRBD2|TRBV19
ASSIVLAGATFSEQF
>TRBJ1-4|-|TRBV16
ASSQALNEKLF
>TRBJ1-1|-|TRBV6-4
ASSEPGLNTEAF
>TRBJ1-4|-|TRBV18
ASSPRGGHNEKLF
>TRBJ2-1|TRBD2|TRBV4-2
ASSPQGLAGFYNEQF
>TRBJ2-5|TRBD1|TRBV9
ASSVTRTGGGETQY
>TRBJ1-3|-|TRBV6-2/TRBV6-3
ASSRITGNTIY
>TRBJ1-4|-|TRBV3-1/TRBV3-2
ASSQERWLRLEKLF
>TRBJ2-7|-|TRBV10-3
AIRAQRSSGEQY
>TRBJ1-2|-|TRBV29-1
SAGHLLGYT
>TRBJ2-5|-|TRBV9
ASSVVSDQAETQY
>TRBJ2-5|-|TRBV24-1
ATSDLETGQETQY
>TRBJ1-2|TRBD1|TRBV2
ASSDRGSYGYT
>TRBJ1-1|-|TRBV7-9
ASSSQMNTEAF
>TRBJ1-1|-|TRBV12-3/TRBV12-4
ASQSEAEAF